The next 6 T cell receptor beta chains were all read from a single sample in a study of blood T cell repertoires in COVID-19. The method was immunoSEQ multiplex PCR; TCRdb's version includes in-frame clones alone and lacks a portion of them. The table has 70,000 to 90,000 clones, around 67% seen once. The sample taken for sequencing was peripheral blood. Receptors were obtained from a human donor with acute or convalescent COVID-19. The donor label of this sample is uncertain.

The rearrangement links TRBV19 to TRBJ1-1; 12 nucleotides line up with TRBD1. This CDR3 comprises 16 residues. The V gene end was trimmed by 6 bases and the J gene end by 1 base; junction bases not matched to a gene: 6. Germline V gives CDR1 LNHDA, CDR2 SQIVND (reference sequence). The CDR3 nucleotides are TGTGCCAGTAGGTCCGGGACAGGGGGCGGGAACACTGAAGCTTTCTTT. This codes for CASRSGTGGGNTEAFF.

Only one count was recorded for this clone. V and J are TRBV6-2 or TRBV6-3 and TRBJ2-7, with D unclear. V lost 4 bases to trimming and J lost 7 bases, with 14 bases between them. The germline V gene encodes CDR1 MNHEY and CDR2 SVGEGT. The CDR3 spans 13 residues. CDR3 amino acids: CASSFSTGWEQYF. The CDR3 region has the DNA TGTGCCAGCAGTTTTAGCACCGGCTGGGAGCAGTACTTC.

The chain couples TRBV30 to TRBJ1-6; D remains unclear. Trimming removed 2 bases at V and 0 bases at J, with 11 bases between. Germline V CDR1 and CDR2: GTSNPN, SVGIG (reference sequence). The length of the CDR3 is 16 residues. CDR3 residues: CAWSRALSSYNSPLHF. As DNA, the CDR3 is TGTGCCTGGAGTCGCGCTCTAAGCTCCTATAATTCACCCCTCCACTTT. Complete variable domain (other parts from reference TRBV30 and TRBJ1-6): SQTIHQWPATLVQPVGSPLSLECTVEGTSNPNLYWYRQAAGRGLQLLFYSVGIGQISSEVPQNLSASRPQDRQFILSSKKLLLSDSGFYLCAWSRALSSYNSPLHFGNGTRLTVT.

This clone was seen more than once but under ten times. The genes are TRBV6-5 and TRBJ1-1; unclear D gene. Deletions cut 0 bases from V and 1 base from J, with 9 bases between. Per germline, CDR1 MNHEY and CDR2 SVGAGI. CDR3 length: 15 amino acids. The CDR3 DNA sequence: TGTGCCAGCAGTTACTCGAGACCGGGGAACACTGAAGCTTTCTTT. Its translation: CASSYSRPGNTEAFF.

This sequence joins TRBV7-9 and TRBJ1-5; 9 bases align to TRBD1. In germline, CDR1 is SEHNR, CDR2 FQNEAQ (reference sequence). The trim removed 1 base at V and 16 bases at J, leaving 8 bases unmatched. CDR3 length equals 13 residues. CDR3: CASSLEAGTGQHF. Here the CDR3 DNA reads TGTGCCAGCAGCTTAGAAGCCGGGACAGGGCAACATTTT.

This sequence joins TRBV2 and TRBJ2-2, with TRBD1 identical over 8 bases. Germline V lookup: CDR1 SNHLY, CDR2 FYNNEI. The CDR3 is made up of 16 amino acids. V gave up 5 bases and J gave up 7 bases; unmatched junction bases: 12. CDR3 sequence: CASSSYPGGVGGELFF. CDR3 nucleotides: TGTGCCAGCAGTTCCTACCCAGGGGGCGTTGGCGGGGAGCTGTTTTTT.